This TCR beta chain was sequenced during a study of T-cell reconstitution after alpha-beta-depleted transplantation in children. CDR3 length: 14 amino acids. From germline, CDR1 is SQVTM and CDR2 ANQGSEA. With 3 bases clipped from V and 3 bases from J, the junction kept 0 bases outside the gene matches. Study outcomes and limitations: By about two months after transplant, alpha-beta T cells reportedly arose from several hundred graft clones that had expanded.

Preparation of the TCRbeta library was carried out with unique molecular identifiers. TCRdb independently ran MiXCR on the PCR reads; one entry per CDR3 protein. The sample consists of 600,000 or so distinct CDR3 sequences, approximately 22% of them appearing once. This clonotype came up many times. What it recognizes is unknown. V and J are TRBV29-1 and TRBJ2-2; 11 bases fit TRBD1. This specimen consisted of PBMCs, mostly from graft donor cells, obtained 360 days after TCRalphabeta/CD19-depleted stem cell transplant. The TCR was taken from a boy under three years old who had a stem cell transplant for acute myeloid leukemia, so the T cells may come from the graft donor. The CDR3 loop reads CSVEGQGDTGELFF. Written as DNA, the CDR3 is TGCAGCGTTGAGGGACAGGGGGACACCGGGGAGCTGTTTTTT.